A selection of T cell receptor beta chains follows, all from one sample in a study of tumor-infiltrating lymphocytes in oesophageal squamous cell carcinoma. TCRdb re-derived calls from the PCR reads in MiXCR, one entry per CDR3 protein. The data show about 20,000 distinct CDR3 sequences, roughly 41% seen once. Sequenced sample: normal esophageal tissue next to the tumor. The receptors were gathered from a male donor with esophageal squamous cell carcinoma. The CDR3 runs from the conserved cysteine through the conserved F or W. The D gene is left open where the match is weak.

>TRBJ2-4|.|TRBV6-1
CASSERQGLAKNIQYF
>TRBJ2-1|.|TRBV11-1
CASSLAAVAAYNEQFF
>TRBJ2-3|TRBD2|TRBV5-4
CASSLGGGRAIDTQYF
>TRBJ2-3|.|TRBV7-2
CASNPEGRTDTQYF
>TRBJ2-5|TRBD2|TRBV7-8
CASSLWGGGGQYF
>.|TRBD2|TRBV3-1
CASSQSGLAQETQYF
>TRBJ2-3|.|TRBV18
CASSQGTSTDTQYF
>TRBJ2-1|.|TRBV27
CASSLKGGYNEQFF
>TRBJ1-1|.|TRBV7-2
CASSPGRRNTEAFF
>TRBJ2-3|TRBD2|TRBV7-8
CASSLVILAGTDTQYF
>TRBJ2-1|.|TRBV6-1
CASRKDRDPSYNEQFF
>TRBJ2-1|TRBD2|TRBV4-2
CASSQEFAGAYEQFF
>.|TRBD2|TRBV6-1
CASTQPAGAYNEQYF
>TRBJ1-5|.|TRBV7-9
CASSLGNQPQHF
>TRBJ2-1|TRBD1|TRBV6-1
CASSFGGTGNYNEQFF
>.|.|TRBV21-1
CASSEGTEIGTDQETQYF
>TRBJ2-5|.|TRBV7-6
CASSFSRETQYF
>TRBJ2-2|.|TRBV16
CASSRGRLGELFF
>TRBJ1-5|TRBD1|TRBV12-3/TRBV12-4
CASSWGTGYQPQHF
>TRBJ1-6|.|TRBV11-1
CAGVRGAHSYEQYF
>TRBJ2-4|.|TRBV11-2
CASSPGSENIQYF
>TRBJ2-7|TRBD2|TRBV7-6
CASSLGRELDEQYF
>TRBJ1-2|.|TRBV6-1
CASSGQTFRPGGYTF
>TRBJ2-1|.|TRBV7-3
CASSPPGGNEQFF
>TRBJ2-1|.|TRBV7-7
CASSLEEATNNEQFF
>TRBJ2-1|TRBD2|TRBV5-1
CASSLGTSLYYNEQFF
>.|.|TRBV7-8
CASSYLWFGKGEQYF
>.|.|TRBV7-9
CASSLFGDRGEQFF
>.|TRBD2|TRBV10-3
CAISESGGGIQETQYF
>.|TRBD2|TRBV5-1
CASSPGTSGRANEQFF
>TRBJ2-3|TRBD1|TRBV2
CASSANRGGDTQYF
>TRBJ1-4|.|TRBV7-9
CASSPRTINEKLFF
>.|TRBD2|TRBV7-2
CASSLGSGAYYEQYF
>TRBJ2-2|.|TRBV7-3
CASRTQGKNTGELFF
>.|.|TRBV11-2
CASSLGQGTIEQYF
>TRBJ2-1|TRBD2|TRBV10-3
CASQLAGVYNEQFF
>.|TRBD2|TRBV7-6
CASSIQGGASGGNEQFF
>.|TRBD2|TRBV5-1
CASYSGSRGEQFF